One and the same sample provided the 6 T cell receptor beta chains below, sequenced in a study of regulatory T cells in long-lasting Graves disease (dated by TCRdb to the early 2020s). Per the publication, the time point label means: persistent/refractory GD, antithyroid drugs over 5 years with positive TRAb. RNA was extracted from PBMCs in TRIzol for both TCR sequencing and RNA sequencing. The library was made by multiplex PCR. Reads for this sample came from an Illumina HiSeq 4000. To build TCR beta libraries, CDR3 regions were amplified by Arm-PCR using iRepertoire HTBI primers. Using fastp trimming at Q25 and MiXCR clonotype assembly, TCRdb reanalyzed the public sequencing data and kept in-frame beta chains. Rows with one shared CDR3 protein collapse into an entry with the most common genes and DNA. The sample has 650,000 to 850,000 distinct CDR3 sequences on record, around 30% of them singletons. The top ten clones comprise under 55% of the sample.

Sample: peripheral blood mononuclear cells (PBMCs), taken when the disease was refractory, from a patient treated with antithyroid drugs. The receptors here all came from a female donor with Graves disease.

This clonotype was observed at least ten times. The rearrangement links TRBV7-9 to TRBJ2-5; 10 bases fit TRBD2. Germline lookup yields CDR1 SEHNR and CDR2 FQNEAQ (reference sequence). The junction had 6 bases not matched to a gene; V was cut back by 3 bases and J by 2 bases. This CDR3 contains 16 residues. The CDR3 loop reads CASSFPGLATQETQYF. As DNA, the CDR3 is TGTGCCAGCAGCTTTCCGGGACTAGCGACGCAAGAGACCCAGTACTTC.

This clonotype was detected only a few times. The chain couples TRBV20-1 to TRBJ2-5, with 10 nucleotides matching TRBD2. This CDR3 has 16 residues. CDR1 and CDR2 from the germline V gene are DFQATT and SNEGSKA (reference sequence). V was pared by 3 bases and J by 1 base, with 8 bases of the junction left unmatched. CDR3 DNA sequence: TGCAGTGCTAGCTTAGCGGGAGGAACCACCCAAGAGACCCAGTACTTC. Translation: CSASLAGGTTQETQYF.

At least ten counts were recorded for this clonotype. The gene calls are TRBV28 and TRBJ1-2; no reliable D call. This CDR3 is built from 13 residues. Between the trimmed V and J ends, which lost 3 bases and 4 bases, there was a span of 9 bases. Germline values: CDR1 MDHEN, CDR2 SYDVKM. The CDR3 protein is CASSFNSPYGYTF. The DNA for the CDR3 is TGTGCCAGCAGTTTCAACAGTCCCTATGGCTACACCTTC.

The count of this clonotype is one. V and J are TRBV10-3 and TRBJ1-6; the match to TRBD1 covers 11 bases. V dropped 4 bases and J dropped 8; count of bases not matched to a gene: 4. The CDR3 has 15 amino acids. CDR1 and CDR2 from the germline V gene are ENHRY and SYGVKD. The chain's CDR3 is CAISGRGQGDSPLHF. The DNA of the CDR3 is TGTGCCATCAGTGGGCGGGGACAGGGGGATTCACCCCTCCACTTT.

In its sample, this clonotype was seen a few times. V usage is TRBV29-1 and J usage is TRBJ1-1; D is undetermined. The CDR3 length is 13 residues. V was cut by 7 bases and J by 0 bases, with 12 bases left in between. CDR1 and CDR2 (germline): SQVTM, ANQGSEA. CDR3 in DNA: TGCAGCGCCAAAGATGACATGAACACTGAAGCTTTCTTT. It specifies CSAKDDMNTEAFF.

The rearrangement links TRBV2 to TRBJ2-3; 14 bases map to TRBD2. V gave up 10 bases and J gave up 6 bases; unmatched junction bases: 6. The CDR3 consists of 14 residues. The germline V gene has CDR1 SNHLY and CDR2 FYNNEI. CDR3 region: CATRTSGRFDTQYF. The CDR3 DNA is TGTGCCACCAGGACTAGCGGGAGGTTTGATACGCAGTATTTT.